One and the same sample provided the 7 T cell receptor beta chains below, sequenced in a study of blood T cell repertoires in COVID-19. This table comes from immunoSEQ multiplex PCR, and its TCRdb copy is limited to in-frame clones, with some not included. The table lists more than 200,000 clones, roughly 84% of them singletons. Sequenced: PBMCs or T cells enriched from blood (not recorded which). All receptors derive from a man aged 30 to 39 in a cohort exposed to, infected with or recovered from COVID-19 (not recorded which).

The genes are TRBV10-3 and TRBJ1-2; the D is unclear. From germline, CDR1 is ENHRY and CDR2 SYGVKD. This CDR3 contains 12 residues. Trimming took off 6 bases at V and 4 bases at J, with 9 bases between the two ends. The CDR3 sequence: CAISPGSYGYTF. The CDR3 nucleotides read TGTGCCATCAGCCCGGGGTCCTATGGCTACACCTTC.

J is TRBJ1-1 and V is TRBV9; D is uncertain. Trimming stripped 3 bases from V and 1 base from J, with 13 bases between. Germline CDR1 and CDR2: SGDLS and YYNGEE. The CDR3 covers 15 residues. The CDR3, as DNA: TGTGCCAGCAGCGAGAGGGTAGCGGAGAACACTGAAGCTTTCTTT. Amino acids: CASSERVAENTEAFF.

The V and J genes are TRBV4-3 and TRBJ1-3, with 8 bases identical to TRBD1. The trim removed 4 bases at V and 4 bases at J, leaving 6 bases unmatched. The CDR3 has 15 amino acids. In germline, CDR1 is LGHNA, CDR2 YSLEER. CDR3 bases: TGCGCCAGCAGCCGAGGGACAGGAGCCGGAAACACCATATATTTT. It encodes CASSRGTGAGNTIYF.

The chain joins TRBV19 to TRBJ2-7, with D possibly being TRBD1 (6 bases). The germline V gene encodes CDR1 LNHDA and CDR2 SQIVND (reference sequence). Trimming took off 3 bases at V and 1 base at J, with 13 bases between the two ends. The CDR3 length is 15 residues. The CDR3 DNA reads TGTGCCAGTAGTATCTGGACAGACCCTTCCTACGAGCAGTACTTC. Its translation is CASSIWTDPSYEQYF.

CDR3 protein: CASSFGSQEKLFF. The DNA of the CDR3 is TGTGCCAGCAGCTTTGGCAGTCAAGAAAAACTGTTTTTT. This sequence joins TRBV5-6 and TRBJ1-4, with no clear D. The CDR3 sequence is 13 residues long. Germline V gene lookup returns CDR1 SGHDT and CDR2 YYEEEE. V lost 2 bases to trimming and J lost 8 bases, with 10 bases between them.

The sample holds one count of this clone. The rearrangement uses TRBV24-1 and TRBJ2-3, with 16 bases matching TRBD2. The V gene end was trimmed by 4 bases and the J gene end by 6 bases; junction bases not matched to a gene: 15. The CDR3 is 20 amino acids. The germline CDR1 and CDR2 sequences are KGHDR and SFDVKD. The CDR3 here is CATSERPLGGLAGGPDTQYF. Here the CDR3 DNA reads TGTGCCACCAGTGAGCGTCCCCTGGGGGGACTAGCGGGAGGGCCGGATACGCAGTATTTT.

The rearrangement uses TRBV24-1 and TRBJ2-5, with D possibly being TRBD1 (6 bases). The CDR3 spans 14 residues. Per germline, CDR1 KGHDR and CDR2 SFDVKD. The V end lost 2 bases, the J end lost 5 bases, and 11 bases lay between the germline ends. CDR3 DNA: TGTGCCACCAGTGATTATGGCAGGGGTGAGACCCAGTACTTC. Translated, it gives CATSDYGRGETQYF.